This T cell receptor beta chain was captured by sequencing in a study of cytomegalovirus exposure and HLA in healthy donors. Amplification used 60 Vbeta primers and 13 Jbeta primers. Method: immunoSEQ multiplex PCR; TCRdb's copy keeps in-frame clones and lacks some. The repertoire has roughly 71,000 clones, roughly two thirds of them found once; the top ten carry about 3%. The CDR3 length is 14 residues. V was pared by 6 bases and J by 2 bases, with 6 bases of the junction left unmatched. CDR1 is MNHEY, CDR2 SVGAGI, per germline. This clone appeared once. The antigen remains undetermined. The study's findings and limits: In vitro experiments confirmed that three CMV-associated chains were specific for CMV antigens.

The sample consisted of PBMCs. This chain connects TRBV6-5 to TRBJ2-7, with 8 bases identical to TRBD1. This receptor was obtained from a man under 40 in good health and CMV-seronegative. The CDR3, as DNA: TGTGCCAGCAGACGGACAGGGACCACCTACGAGCAGTACTTC. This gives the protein CASRRTGTTYEQYF.